This TCR beta chain was retrieved from a study of T cells in tuberculosis. Turning to the study itself: This South African cohort compared adolescents with or without latent tuberculosis against adults with active tuberculosis.

Study-level findings and limits: Active tuberculosis cases were adults; controls were adolescents.

From germline, CDR1 is SGHTA and CDR2 FQGNSA. V was cut by 5 bases and J by 12 bases, with 14 bases left in between. The CDR3 runs 12 residues. To note about this clone: Its target is not known.

Assay used: immunoSEQ multiplex PCR; TCRdb lists only in-frame clones, some missing. The sample yields 37,000 or so clones, 94% seen once. The rearrangement joins TRBV7-2 to TRBJ2-1; tentative D call: TRBD1 (6 bases). The origin of this receptor is a donor aged 10-35 years with latent tuberculosis or without tuberculosis infection. Some clones in this sample may be carry-over from other donors' samples. The specimen sequenced was PBMCs. The CDR3 nucleotides are TGTGCCAGCAGCCCTACCCTCAGGGGGCAGTTCTTC. It specifies CASSPTLRGQFF.